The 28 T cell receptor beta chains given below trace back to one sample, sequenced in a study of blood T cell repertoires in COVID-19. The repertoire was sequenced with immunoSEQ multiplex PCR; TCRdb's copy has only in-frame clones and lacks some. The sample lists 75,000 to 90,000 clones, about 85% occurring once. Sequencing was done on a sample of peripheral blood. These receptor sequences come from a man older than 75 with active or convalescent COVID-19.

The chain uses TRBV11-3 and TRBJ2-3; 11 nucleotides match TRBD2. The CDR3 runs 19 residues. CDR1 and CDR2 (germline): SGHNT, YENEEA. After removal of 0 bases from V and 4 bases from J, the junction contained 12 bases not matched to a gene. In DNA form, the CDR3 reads TGTGCCAGCAGCTTAGATCGAACTAGCGGGAGTAGGTGGCCAGATACGCAGTATTTT. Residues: CASSLDRTSGSRWPDTQYF. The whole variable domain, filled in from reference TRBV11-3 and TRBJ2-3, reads EAGVVQSPRYKIIEKKQPVAFWCNPISGHNTLYWYLQNLGQGPELLIRYENEEAVDDSQLPKDRFSAERLKGVDSTLKIQPAELGDSAVYLCASSLDRTSGSRWPDTQYFGPGTRLTVL.

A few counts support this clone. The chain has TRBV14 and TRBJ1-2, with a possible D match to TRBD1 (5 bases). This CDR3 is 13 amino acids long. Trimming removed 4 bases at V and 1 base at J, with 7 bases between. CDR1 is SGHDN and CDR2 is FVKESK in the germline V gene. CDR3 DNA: TGTGCCAGCAGCCGGGGGGGTAACTATGGCTACACCTTC. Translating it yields CASSRGGNYGYTF.

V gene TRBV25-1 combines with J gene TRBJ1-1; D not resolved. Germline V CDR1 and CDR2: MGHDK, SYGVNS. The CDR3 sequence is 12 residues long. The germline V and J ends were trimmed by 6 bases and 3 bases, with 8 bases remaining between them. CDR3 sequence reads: CASSSGYTEAFF. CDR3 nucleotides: TGTGCCAGCAGCTCGGGGTACACTGAAGCTTTCTTT. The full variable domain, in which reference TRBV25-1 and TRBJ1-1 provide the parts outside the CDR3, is EADIYQTPRYLVIGTGKKITLECSQTMGHDKMYWYQQDPGMELHLIHYSYGVNSTEKGDLSSESTVSRIRTEHFPLTLESARPSHTSQYLCASSSGYTEAFFGQGTRLTVV.

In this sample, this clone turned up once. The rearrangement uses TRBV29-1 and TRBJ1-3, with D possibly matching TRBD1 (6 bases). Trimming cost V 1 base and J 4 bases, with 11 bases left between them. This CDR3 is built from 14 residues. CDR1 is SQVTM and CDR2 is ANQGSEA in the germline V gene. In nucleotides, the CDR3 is TGCAGCGTTGAAGCGGCACAGGGAGGAAACACCATATATTTT. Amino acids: CSVEAAQGGNTIYF.

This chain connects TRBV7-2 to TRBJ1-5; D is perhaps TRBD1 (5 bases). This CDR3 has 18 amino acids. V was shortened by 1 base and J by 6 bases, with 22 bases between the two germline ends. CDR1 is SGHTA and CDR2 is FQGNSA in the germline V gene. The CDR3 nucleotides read TGTGCCAGCAGCTTAGTTTTGTTGCGGAGGGACTCATTTCAGCCCCAGCATTTT. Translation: CASSLVLLRRDSFQPQHF.

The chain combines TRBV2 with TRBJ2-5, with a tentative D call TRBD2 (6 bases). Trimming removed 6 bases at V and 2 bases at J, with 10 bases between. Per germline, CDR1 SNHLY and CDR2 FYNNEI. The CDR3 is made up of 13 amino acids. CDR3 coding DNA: TGTGCCAGCAGCACCGGGAGACAAGAGACCCAGTACTTC. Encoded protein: CASSTGRQETQYF.

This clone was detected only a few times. Here the CDR3 reads CAGREGLIGGELFF. DNA for the CDR3: TGTGCCGGAAGGGAGGGGTTAATCGGCGGGGAGCTGTTTTTT. This rearrangement joins TRBV2 to TRBJ2-2; 7 bases fit TRBD2. V gave up 11 bases and J gave up 7 bases; unmatched junction bases: 13. The V gene's germline CDR1 is SNHLY and CDR2 FYNNEI. The CDR3 extends over 14 amino acids.

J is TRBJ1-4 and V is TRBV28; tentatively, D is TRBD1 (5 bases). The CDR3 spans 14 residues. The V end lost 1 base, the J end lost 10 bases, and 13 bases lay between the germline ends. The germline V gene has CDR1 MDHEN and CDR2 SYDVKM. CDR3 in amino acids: CASSLLAGRGKLFF. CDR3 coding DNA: TGTGCCAGCAGTTTATTGGCAGGGCGCGGAAAACTGTTTTTT.

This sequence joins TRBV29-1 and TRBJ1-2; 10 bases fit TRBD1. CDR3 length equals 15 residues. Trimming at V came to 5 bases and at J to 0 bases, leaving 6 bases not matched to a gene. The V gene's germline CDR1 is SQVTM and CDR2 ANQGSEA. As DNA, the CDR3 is TGCAGCGTTTCTTGGACAGGGGGAACTAACTATGGCTACACCTTC. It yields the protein CSVSWTGGTNYGYTF.

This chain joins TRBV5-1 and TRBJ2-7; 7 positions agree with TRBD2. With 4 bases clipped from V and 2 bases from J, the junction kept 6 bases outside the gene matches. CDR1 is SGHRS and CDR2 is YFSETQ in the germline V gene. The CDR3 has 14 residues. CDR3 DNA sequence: TGCGCCAGCAGCATAGGACTAGGTCCCTACGAGCAGTACGTC. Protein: CASSIGLGPYEQYV.

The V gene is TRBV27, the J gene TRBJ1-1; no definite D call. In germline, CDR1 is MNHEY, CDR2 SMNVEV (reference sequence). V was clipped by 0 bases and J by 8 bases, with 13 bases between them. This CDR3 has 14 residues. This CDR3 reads CASSLSIRGGEAFF. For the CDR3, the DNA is TGTGCCAGCAGTTTATCTATTCGGGGTGGGGAAGCTTTCTTT.

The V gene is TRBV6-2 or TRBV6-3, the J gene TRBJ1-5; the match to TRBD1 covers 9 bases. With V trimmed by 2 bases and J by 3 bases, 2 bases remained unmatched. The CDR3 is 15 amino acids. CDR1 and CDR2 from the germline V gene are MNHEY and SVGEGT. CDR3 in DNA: TGTGCCAGCAGTTACCCACAGGGGGCCAATCAGCCCCAGCATTTT. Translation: CASSYPQGANQPQHF.

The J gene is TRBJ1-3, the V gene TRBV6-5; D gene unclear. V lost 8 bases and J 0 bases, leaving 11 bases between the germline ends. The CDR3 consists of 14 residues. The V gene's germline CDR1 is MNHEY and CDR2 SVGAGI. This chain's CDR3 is CASSPALSGNTIYF. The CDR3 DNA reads TGTGCCAGCTCCCCAGCGCTCTCTGGAAACACCATATATTTT.

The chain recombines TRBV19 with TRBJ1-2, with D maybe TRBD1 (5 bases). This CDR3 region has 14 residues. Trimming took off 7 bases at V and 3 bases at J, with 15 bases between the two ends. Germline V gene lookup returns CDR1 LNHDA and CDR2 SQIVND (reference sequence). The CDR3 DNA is TGTGCCAGTAAGCCTCAGGGTTTAGACTATGGCTACACCTTC. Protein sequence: CASKPQGLDYGYTF.

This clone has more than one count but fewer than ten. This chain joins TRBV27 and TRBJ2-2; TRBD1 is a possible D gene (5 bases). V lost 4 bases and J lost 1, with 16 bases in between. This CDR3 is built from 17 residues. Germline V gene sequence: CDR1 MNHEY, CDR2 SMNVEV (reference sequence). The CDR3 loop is CASSSTGQPWNTGELFF. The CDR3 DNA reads TGTGCCAGCAGTTCCACTGGACAACCCTGGAACACCGGGGAGCTGTTTTTT.

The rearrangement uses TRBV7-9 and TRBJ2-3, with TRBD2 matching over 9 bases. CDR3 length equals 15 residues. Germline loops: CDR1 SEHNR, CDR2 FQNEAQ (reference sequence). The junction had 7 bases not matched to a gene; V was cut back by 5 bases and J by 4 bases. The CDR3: CASSKRGADSDTQYF. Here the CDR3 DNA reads TGTGCCAGCAGCAAGCGGGGGGCCGATTCAGATACGCAGTATTTT. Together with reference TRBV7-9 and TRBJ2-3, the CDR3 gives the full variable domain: DTGVSQNPRHKITKRGQNVTFRCDPISEHNRLYWYRQTLGQGPEFLTYFQNEAQLEKSRLLSDRFSAERPKGSFSTLEIQRTEQGDSAMYLCASSKRGADSDTQYFGPGTRLTVL.

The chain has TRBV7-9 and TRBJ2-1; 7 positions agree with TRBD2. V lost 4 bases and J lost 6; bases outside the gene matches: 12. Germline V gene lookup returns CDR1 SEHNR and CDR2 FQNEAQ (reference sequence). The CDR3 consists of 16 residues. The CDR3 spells CASSSRRGSASNEQFF. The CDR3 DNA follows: TGTGCCAGCAGCTCACGGCGGGGGTCAGCCTCCAATGAGCAGTTCTTC. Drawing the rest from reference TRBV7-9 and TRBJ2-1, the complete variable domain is DTGVSQNPRHKITKRGQNVTFRCDPISEHNRLYWYRQTLGQGPEFLTYFQNEAQLEKSRLLSDRFSAERPKGSFSTLEIQRTEQGDSAMYLCASSSRRGSASNEQFFGPGTRLTVL.

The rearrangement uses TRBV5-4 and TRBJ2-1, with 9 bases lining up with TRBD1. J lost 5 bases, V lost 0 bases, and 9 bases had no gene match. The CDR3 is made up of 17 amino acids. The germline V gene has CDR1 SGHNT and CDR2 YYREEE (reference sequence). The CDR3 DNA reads TGTGCCAGCAGCTTGGCCTTGGGACAGGGTGGCGACAATGAGCAGTTCTTC. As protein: CASSLALGQGGDNEQFF.

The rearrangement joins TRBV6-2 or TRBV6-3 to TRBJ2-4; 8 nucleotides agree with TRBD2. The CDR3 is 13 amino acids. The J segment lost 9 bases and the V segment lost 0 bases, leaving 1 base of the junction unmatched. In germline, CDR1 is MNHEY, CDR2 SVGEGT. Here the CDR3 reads CASSYSREGIQYF. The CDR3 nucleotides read TGTGCCAGCAGTTACTCTCGGGAGGGCATTCAGTACTTC.

The CDR3 region is CASRGLAALSYEQYV. The CDR3 DNA reads TGTGCCAGCAGAGGACTAGCGGCCCTCTCCTACGAGCAGTACGTC. This chain links TRBV6-4 with TRBJ2-7; 10 bases fit TRBD2. CDR1 and CDR2 from the germline V gene are MRHNA and SNTAGT. The CDR3 extends over 15 amino acids. After removal of 6 bases from V and 0 bases from J, the junction contained 5 bases not matched to a gene.

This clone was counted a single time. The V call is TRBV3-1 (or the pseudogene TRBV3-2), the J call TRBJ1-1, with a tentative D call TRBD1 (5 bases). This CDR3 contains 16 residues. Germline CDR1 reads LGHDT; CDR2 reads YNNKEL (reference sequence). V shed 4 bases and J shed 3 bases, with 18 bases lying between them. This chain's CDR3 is CASSPPFGRGDTEAFF. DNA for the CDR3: TGTGCCAGCAGCCCTCCTTTTGGAAGGGGCGACACTGAAGCTTTCTTT.

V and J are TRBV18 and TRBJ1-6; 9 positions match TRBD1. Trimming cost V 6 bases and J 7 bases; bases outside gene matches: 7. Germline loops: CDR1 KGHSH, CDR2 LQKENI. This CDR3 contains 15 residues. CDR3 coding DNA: TGTGCCAGCTCCGGGACAGGGCCCAAGAATTCACCCCTCCACTTT. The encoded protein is CASSGTGPKNSPLHF.

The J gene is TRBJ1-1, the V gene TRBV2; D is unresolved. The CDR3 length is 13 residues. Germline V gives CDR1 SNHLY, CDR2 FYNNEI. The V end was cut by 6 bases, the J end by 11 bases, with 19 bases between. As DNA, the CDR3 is TGTGCCAGCAGAAAGGAGCAATTTGTATGGGCTTTCTTT. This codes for CASRKEQFVWAFF.

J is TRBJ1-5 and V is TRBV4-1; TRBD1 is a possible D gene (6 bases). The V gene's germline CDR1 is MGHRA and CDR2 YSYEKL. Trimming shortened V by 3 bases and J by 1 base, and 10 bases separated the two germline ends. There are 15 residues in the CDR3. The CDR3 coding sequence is TGCGCCAGCAGCCACGCAGGACAGAGCAATCAGCCCCAGCATTTT. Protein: CASSHAGQSNQPQHF.

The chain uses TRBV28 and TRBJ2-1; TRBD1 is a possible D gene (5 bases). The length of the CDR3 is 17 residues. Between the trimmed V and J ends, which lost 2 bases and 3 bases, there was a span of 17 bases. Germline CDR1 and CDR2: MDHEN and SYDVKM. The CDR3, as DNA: TGTGCCAGCAGTTTAATAAAGGGGCAGGTGAACTACAATGAGCAGTTCTTC. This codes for CASSLIKGQVNYNEQFF. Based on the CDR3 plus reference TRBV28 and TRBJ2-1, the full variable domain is DVKVTQSSRYLVKRTGEKVFLECVQDMDHENMFWYRQDPGLGLRLIYFSYDVKMKEKGDIPEGYSVSREKKERFSLILESASTNQTSMYLCASSLIKGQVNYNEQFFGPGTRLTVL.

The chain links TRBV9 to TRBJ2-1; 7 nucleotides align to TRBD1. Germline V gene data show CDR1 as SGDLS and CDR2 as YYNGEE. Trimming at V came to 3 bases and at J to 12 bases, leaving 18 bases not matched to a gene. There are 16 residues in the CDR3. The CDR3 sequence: CASSGDSSSLIGGQFF. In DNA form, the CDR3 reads TGTGCCAGCAGCGGGGACAGTTCGAGTCTAATCGGTGGGCAGTTCTTC.

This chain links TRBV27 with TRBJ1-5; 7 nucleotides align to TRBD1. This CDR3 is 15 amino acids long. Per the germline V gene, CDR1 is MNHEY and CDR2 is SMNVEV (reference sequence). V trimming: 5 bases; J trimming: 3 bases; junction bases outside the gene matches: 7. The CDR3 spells CASSRGLGDNQPQHF. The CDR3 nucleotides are TGTGCCAGCAGTAGGGGGCTCGGGGACAATCAGCCCCAGCATTTT.

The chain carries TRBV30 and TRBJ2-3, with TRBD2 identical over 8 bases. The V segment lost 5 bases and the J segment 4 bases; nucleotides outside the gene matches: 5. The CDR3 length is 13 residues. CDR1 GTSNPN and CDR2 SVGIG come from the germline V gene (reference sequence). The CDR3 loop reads CAWGPGLADTQYF. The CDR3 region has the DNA TGTGCCTGGGGACCGGGACTAGCAGATACGCAGTATTTT.